This TCR beta chain was captured in a study of blood T cell repertoires in COVID-19. About this clone: Other DNA sequences in this sample translate to the same CDR3.

The germline V gene encodes CDR1 SQVTM and CDR2 ANQGSEA. The CDR3 has 12 amino acids. With 4 bases clipped from V and 5 bases from J, the junction kept 4 bases outside the gene matches. Libraries were prepared by immunoSEQ multiplex PCR; TCRdb keeps only in-frame clonotypes and omits some of them. Found here are some 48,000 clones, around 73% of them singletons; the top ten hold 5.8%. V gene TRBV29-1 combines with J gene TRBJ1-2; 7 nucleotides agree with TRBD1. The sequenced material came from PBMCs or T cells enriched from blood (not recorded which). This receptor was obtained from a woman between 50 and 59 years old with acute COVID-19. DNA for the CDR3: TGCAGCGTTGTTAGACAGGGATATGGCTACACCTTC. Amino acids: CSVVRQGYGYTF.